Below are 19 T cell receptor beta chains sequenced from a single sample in a study of Graves' ophthalmopathy and Graves' hyperthyroidism. RNA transcripts yielded amplified TCR beta CDR3 regions. An opening RT-PCR round employed HTBI primers and preceded a second-round multiplex PCR. Via MiXCR, TCRdb re-called the multiplex PCR reads, giving one row per CDR3 protein. Of around 1,000,000 distinct CDR3 sequences detected, 35% to 45% appear once; the ten largest clones hold approximately 12%. Sequenced: peripheral blood or thyroid tissue (not recorded which). Every receptor here comes from an adult man with Graves' hyperthyroidism.

Many counts were recorded for this clonotype. The V and J genes are TRBV20-1 and TRBJ2-7; no clear D. V was cut by 5 bases and J by 0 bases, with 11 bases left in between. Germline V gene data show CDR1 as DFQATT and CDR2 as SNEGSKA (reference sequence). The CDR3 consists of 13 residues. The chain's CDR3 is CSAQTQFSYEQYF. CDR3 DNA sequence: TGCAGTGCTCAAACACAGTTCTCCTACGAGCAGTACTTC.

V gene TRBV6-5 combines with J gene TRBJ2-5; no clear D. Trimming removed 5 bases at V and 4 bases at J, with 20 bases between. The CDR3 runs 16 residues. Germline lookup yields CDR1 MNHEY and CDR2 SVGAGI. The CDR3 DNA follows: TGTGCCAGCAGTGAAGTCGGCCTAGTCGTCGGAGAGACCCAGTACTTC. This sequence encodes CASSEVGLVVGETQYF.

The V gene is TRBV28, the J gene TRBJ2-7; 7 bases are shared with TRBD1. Trimming at V came to 4 bases and at J to 3 bases, leaving 9 bases not matched to a gene. The length of the CDR3 is 15 residues. The germline CDR1 and CDR2 sequences are MDHEN and SYDVKM. The CDR3: CASSSPRQGYYEQYF. The CDR3 region has the DNA TGTGCCAGCAGTTCCCCCCGACAGGGTTACTACGAGCAGTACTTC.

V is TRBV24-1 and J is TRBJ1-6, with unresolved D. Between the trimmed V and J ends, which lost 5 bases and 8 bases, there was a span of 9 bases. Germline CDR1 KGHDR, CDR2 SFDVKD. The CDR3 runs to 13 residues. The CDR3 nucleotides are TGTGCCACCAGTGCTATCGGGGATTCACCCCTCCACTTT. Protein: CATSAIGDSPLHF.

This clonotype was detected many times. The DNA of the CDR3 is TGTGCCAGCTCCCGGGCCAAACCCCATGAGACCCAGTACTTC. Its protein product is CASSRAKPHETQYF. The rearrangement uses TRBV7-8 and TRBJ2-5, with D hard to call. There are 14 residues in the CDR3. CDR1 SGHVS and CDR2 FQNEAQ come from the germline V gene. V was shortened by 8 bases and J by 5 bases, with 18 bases between the two germline ends.

The rearrangement joins TRBV7-2 to TRBJ2-7; a possible D gene is TRBD1 (5 bases). V lost 1 base to trimming and J lost 3 bases, with 13 bases between them. There are 15 residues in the CDR3. The germline CDR1 and CDR2 sequences are SGHTA and FQGNSA. As DNA, the CDR3 is TGTGCCAGCAGCTTAGAGAGGTTTGGACACTACGAGCAGTACTTC. Encoded protein: CASSLERFGHYEQYF.

This sequence joins TRBV19 and TRBJ2-7, with D unresolved. The CDR3 is 15 residues long. The germline V gene has CDR1 LNHDA and CDR2 SQIVND (reference sequence). V gave up 6 bases and J gave up 6 bases, with 21 bases separating them. CDR3 DNA: TGTGCCAGTAGATCCAGCGTAGAGATAAGGTCCGAGCAGTACTTC. This translates into CASRSSVEIRSEQYF.

This clonotype has a count of ten or more. This chain joins TRBV6-2 or TRBV6-3 and TRBJ1-5; D is ambiguous. Trimming removed 4 bases at V and 12 bases at J, with 13 bases between. This CDR3 is built from 12 residues. CDR1 is MNHEY, CDR2 SVGEGT, per germline. The CDR3 DNA sequence: TGTGCCAGCAGTTCCGTACCTAAAGACCAGCATTTT. Encoded protein: CASSSVPKDQHF.

The chain is built from TRBV2 and TRBJ2-7; 10 nucleotides line up with TRBD2. V was clipped by 11 bases and J by 3 bases; unmatched bases: 7. The CDR3 is 13 residues long. The V gene's germline CDR1 is SNHLY and CDR2 FYNNEI. The CDR3 DNA follows: TGTGCCGACTTGGGACTAGCGTACTACGAGCAGTACTTC. It is translated as CADLGLAYYEQYF.

The chain joins TRBV7-2 to TRBJ2-7; 10 nucleotides agree with TRBD2. The CDR3 is 15 residues long. V dropped 6 bases and J dropped 2; count of bases not matched to a gene: 7. CDR1 is SGHTA and CDR2 is FQGNSA in the germline V gene. The CDR3 region is CASRRAAGGAYEQYF. In nucleotides, the CDR3 is TGTGCCAGCAGGAGAGCAGCGGGAGGGGCCTACGAGCAGTACTTC.

In its sample, this clonotype was seen many times. The rearrangement uses TRBV4-2 and TRBJ1-1; D is undetermined. This CDR3 contains 15 residues. Germline-derived CDR1 and CDR2 are LGHNA and YNFKEQ. V shed 0 bases and J shed 6 bases, with 14 bases lying between them. This CDR3 reads CASSQDRQGWSEAFF. In DNA form, the CDR3 reads TGTGCCAGCAGCCAAGATAGACAAGGGTGGTCTGAAGCTTTCTTT.

This clonotype was detected many times. The V call is TRBV5-1, the J call TRBJ1-2; D possibly corresponds to TRBD1 (5 bases). Between the trimmed V and J ends, which lost 4 bases and 0 bases, there was a span of 10 bases. The CDR3 loop spans 14 amino acids. Per germline, CDR1 SGHRS and CDR2 YFSETQ. The CDR3 bases are TGCGCCAGCAGCACAGGATCAGCTAACTATGGCTACACCTTC. Translated: CASSTGSANYGYTF.

This clonotype was picked up many times. The CDR3 protein is CSASWSMNTEAFF. CDR3 coding DNA: TGCAGTGCTAGTTGGTCGATGAACACTGAAGCTTTCTTT. The genes are TRBV20-1 and TRBJ1-1; unclear D gene. This CDR3 is 13 amino acids long. Germline V gene data show CDR1 as DFQATT and CDR2 as SNEGSKA (reference sequence). V gave up 3 bases and J gave up 0 bases, with 8 bases separating them.

This clonotype has a count of ten or more. The chain uses TRBV20-1 and TRBJ1-2, with unresolved D. Germline V gene data show CDR1 as DFQATT and CDR2 as SNEGSKA (reference sequence). The CDR3 runs 12 residues. Trimming cost V 4 bases and J 5 bases, with 11 bases left between them. The CDR3 spells CSAKDTAYGYTF. The CDR3 coding sequence is TGCAGTGCTAAAGACACGGCTTATGGCTACACCTTC.

This clonotype was detected many times. V and J are TRBV29-1 and TRBJ2-7; 7 bases map to TRBD1. Germline lookup yields CDR1 SQVTM and CDR2 ANQGSEA. V lost 0 bases, J lost 4 bases, and 6 bases stayed unmatched. The CDR3 length is 14 residues. Here the CDR3 DNA reads TGCAGCGTTGAAGAGGGGGCCAGGGGGTACGAGCAGTACTTC. Translated: CSVEEGARGYEQYF.

The chain carries TRBV15 and TRBJ2-7, with 8 nucleotides matching TRBD1. CDR3 length equals 16 residues. Germline V gene data show CDR1 as LNHNV and CDR2 as YYDKDF (reference sequence). V shed 3 bases and J 2 bases; nucleotides not matched to a gene: 9. Written as DNA, the CDR3 is TGTGCCACCAGCAGCGAGACAGGGGCCAGGGCCTACGAGCAGTACTTC. Protein product: CATSSETGARAYEQYF.

This clonotype was seen at least ten times. V is TRBV29-1 and J is TRBJ2-5; TRBD1 aligns across 9 bases. Germline V gives CDR1 SQVTM, CDR2 ANQGSEA. Germline trimming cut 6 bases from V and 7 bases from J; bases unmatched to any gene: 9. This CDR3 has 13 residues. CDR3 nucleotides: TGCAGCGTGACCGGGACAGGGAAGGGGACCCAGTACTTC. Amino acids: CSVTGTGKGTQYF.

This clonotype was seen ten or more times. The V and J genes are TRBV11-2 and TRBJ1-4; D is unclear. Trimming took off 4 bases at V and 8 bases at J, with 17 bases between the two ends. CDR1 and CDR2 from the germline V gene are SGHAT and FQNNGV. The CDR3 runs 15 residues. CDR3 DNA sequence: TGTGCCAGCAGCTCTTCGACGGGCCCACGAGAAAAACTGTTTTTT. Encoded protein: CASSSSTGPREKLFF.

This clonotype was counted between two and nine times. In this CDR3 the conserved last residue, phenylalanine or tryptophan, is missing, so a read error is likely. The rearrangement joins TRBV9 to TRBJ1-1, with D uncertain. This CDR3 comprises 14 residues. The V end was cut by 0 bases, the J end by 0 bases, with 6 bases between. In germline, CDR1 is SGDLS, CDR2 YYNGEE. The CDR3 DNA sequence: TGTGCCAGCAGCGTAGGTACGGTGAACACTGAAGCTTTCCTT. It encodes CASSVGTVNTEAFL.